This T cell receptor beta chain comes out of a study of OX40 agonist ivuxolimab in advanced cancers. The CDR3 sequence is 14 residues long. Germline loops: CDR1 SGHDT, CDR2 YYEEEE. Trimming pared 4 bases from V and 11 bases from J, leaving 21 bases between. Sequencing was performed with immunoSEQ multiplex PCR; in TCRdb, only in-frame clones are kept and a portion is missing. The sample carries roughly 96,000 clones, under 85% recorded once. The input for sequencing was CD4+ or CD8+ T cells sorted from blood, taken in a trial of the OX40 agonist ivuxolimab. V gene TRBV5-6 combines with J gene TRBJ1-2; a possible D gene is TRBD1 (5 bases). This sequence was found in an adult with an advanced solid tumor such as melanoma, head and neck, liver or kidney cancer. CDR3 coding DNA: TGTGCCAGCAGCCCGTCACAGGCCGCGTGGTATTACACCTTC. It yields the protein CASSPSQAAWYYTF. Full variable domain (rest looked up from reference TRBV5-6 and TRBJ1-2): DAGVTQSPTHLIKTRGQQVTLRCSPKSGHDTVSWYQQALGQGPQFIFQYYEEEERQRGNFPDRFSGHQFPNYSSELNVNALLLGDSALYLCASSPSQAAWYYTFGSGTRLTVV.